A selection of T cell receptor beta chains follows, all from one sample in a study of blood T cell repertoires in COVID-19. Assay used: immunoSEQ multiplex PCR; TCRdb lists only in-frame clones, some missing. The sample records a few hundred thousand clones, around 82% being singletons. The sequenced sample consisted of peripheral blood. These receptors came from a woman in her forties or fifties with acute or convalescent COVID-19. The CDR3 runs from the conserved cysteine through the conserved F or W. The D gene is left open where the match is weak. Clone size is shown for a subset of rows, as once, few, many or a class of expanded clone.

once	TRBV10-3	TRBD2	TRBJ2-5	TGTGCCATCAGTGTAGGCGGGGGACTAGCGGAAGAGACCCAGTACTTC	CAISVGGGLAEETQYF
few	TRBV7-9	.	TRBJ1-1	TGTGCCAGCAGCTTAATGAGTATCATGAACACTGAAGCTTTCTTT	CASSLMSIMNTEAFF
.	TRBV29-1	.	TRBJ2-3	TGCAGCGCTGGAGTAGGAGGTACGCAGTATTTT	CSAGVGGTQYF
.	TRBV27	TRBD1	TRBJ2-3	TGTGCCAGCAGTATAAACAGGGGGCGGTCAGATACGCAGTATTTT	CASSINRGRSDTQYF
.	TRBV3-1/TRBV3-2	.	TRBJ1-2	TGTGCCAGCAGCCACCGTCGGGTCGATGGCTACACCTTC	CASSHRRVDGYTF
.	TRBV5-1	TRBD2	TRBJ2-3	TGCGCCAGCTCGGGACTAGCGGGTTTAGATACGCAGTATTTT	CASSGLAGLDTQYF
.	TRBV25-1	TRBD1	TRBJ1-2	TGTGCCAGCAGCCCCCACCCACAGGGGGCTCATGGCTACACCTTC	CASSPHPQGAHGYTF
.	TRBV6-5	.	TRBJ2-1	TGTGCCAGCAGTAGAGACAATGAGCAGTTCTTC	CASSRDNEQFF
few	TRBV2	.	TRBJ1-6	TGTGCCAGCAAGCCGGGCCAGGGCTCTTTACCCCTCCACTTT	CASKPGQGSLPLHF
.	TRBV5-4	.	TRBJ2-3	TGTGCCAGCAGCTTGGAGGAGCGCTCGGATACGCAGTATTTT	CASSLEERSDTQYF
.	TRBV18	.	TRBJ1-5	TGTGCCAGCTCAAGCCAGGGTAATCAGCCCCAGCATTTT	CASSSQGNQPQHF
.	TRBV19	TRBD1	TRBJ1-1	TGTGCCAGTAGTATGCTTCCGGGACAGGGAAGCACTGAAGCTTTCTTT	CASSMLPGQGSTEAFF
.	TRBV24-1	.	TRBJ2-5	TGTGCCACCAGTGATAAAGGCTGGGGGGACGAGACCCAGTACTTC	CATSDKGWGDETQYF
.	TRBV20-1	.	TRBJ1-1	TGCAGTGTCCGGGGGGGGACTGAAGCTTTCTTT	CSVRGGTEAFF
.	TRBV9	.	TRBJ1-3	TGTGCCAGCAGCGTAGGGTCGGGTGGAAACACCATATATTTT	CASSVGSGGNTIYF
.	TRBV7-2	.	TRBJ1-1	TGTGCCAGCAGCTTAGTTTCGGTCCTGAACACTGAAGCTTTCTTT	CASSLVSVLNTEAFF
.	TRBV6-6	TRBD2	TRBJ2-5	TGTGCCAGCTCGGGACTAGGGGAAGAGACCCAGTACTTC	CASSGLGEETQYF
.	TRBV7-9	.	TRBJ1-1	TGTGCCAGCAGCCAGGGATGGACTGAAGCTTTCTTT	CASSQGWTEAFF
.	TRBV25-1	TRBD1	TRBJ1-3	TGTGCCAGCAGTGACCCCGGGACAGATGGAAACACCATATATTTT	CASSDPGTDGNTIYF
.	TRBV4-2	.	TRBJ1-4	TGTGCCAGCAGCCAAGACCAACAGGCGCTTAATGAAAAACTGTTTTTT	CASSQDQQALNEKLFF
.	TRBV5-1	.	TRBJ1-1	TGCGCCAGCAGGGGAGGTGTGGCAGGAGGCCTGAACACTGAAGCTTTCTTT	CASRGGVAGGLNTEAFF
few	TRBV2	.	TRBJ2-6	TGTGCCAGCACCCCAGGGCGGAACTCTGGGGCCAACGTCCTGACTTTC	CASTPGRNSGANVLTF
many	TRBV5-4	.	TRBJ1-2	TGTGCCAGCAGCCCCGAAAGGGGCTATGGCTACACCTTC	CASSPERGYGYTF
once	TRBV10-3	TRBD1	TRBJ1-1	TGTGCCAACAAGGGACAGGAGAACACTGAAGCTTTCTTT	CANKGQENTEAFF
.	TRBV27	.	TRBJ1-1	TGTGCCAGCAGTTCGTACCTAGGAGGGGCGTACACTGAAGCTTTCTTT	CASSSYLGGAYTEAFF
.	TRBV27	.	TRBJ2-5	TGTGCCAGCAGTGCCCGTAGACAGCAAGAGACCCAGTACTTC	CASSARRQQETQYF
.	TRBV5-6	.	TRBJ1-5	TGTGCCAGCACCTCTTGGGGGGATCGCAATCAGCCCCAGCATTTT	CASTSWGDRNQPQHF
.	TRBV18	TRBD2	TRBJ2-1	TGTGCCAGCTCACCACATGCTAGCGGGACCTACAATGAGCAGTTCTTC	CASSPHASGTYNEQFF
.	TRBV7-9	TRBD1	TRBJ2-1	TGTGCCAGCAACGAACAGGGGCATGAGCAGTTCTTC	CASNEQGHEQFF
.	TRBV27	.	TRBJ1-5	TGTGCCAGCAGTTTATCGGGGCAGGGAAACAATCAGCCCCAGCATTTT	CASSLSGQGNNQPQHF
.	TRBV7-9	TRBD1	TRBJ1-1	TGTGCCAGCAGCCGGGACAGCAACACTGAAGCTTTCTTT	CASSRDSNTEAFF
.	TRBV9	.	TRBJ2-1	TGTGCCAGCAGTACCTACAATGAGCAGTTCTTC	CASSTYNEQFF
.	TRBV7-2	TRBD1	TRBJ1-1	TGTGCCAGCAGCCCCCTAGGGACAGGGGCTGAAGCTTTCTTT	CASSPLGTGAEAFF
.	TRBV6-5	TRBD1	TRBJ1-6	TGTGCCAGCAGGGCACAGACAGGGGGCTATTCACCCCTCCACTTT	CASRAQTGGYSPLHF
.	TRBV29-1	.	TRBJ1-2	TGCAGCGTTGCGTCGACTTCTGGCTACACCTTC	CSVASTSGYTF
.	TRBV5-5	.	TRBJ1-1	TGTGCCAGCAGCTCGACGACAGGTGGGAACACTGAAGCTTTCTTT	CASSSTTGGNTEAFF
few	TRBV30	.	TRBJ1-1	TGTGCCTGGAGTGTACGGGGGGCGGCGTACACTGAAGCTTTCTTT	CAWSVRGAAYTEAFF
.	TRBV10-3	TRBD2	TRBJ2-3	TGTGCCATCAGTGAGTCCCTAATCAGGACTAGCGGGAGGGTAGATACGCAGTATTTT	CAISESLIRTSGRVDTQYF
.	TRBV6-2/TRBV6-3	TRBD1	TRBJ2-3	TGTGCCAGCAGTAAGGGACAGGGCCGCACAGATACGCAGTATTTT	CASSKGQGRTDTQYF
.	TRBV28	TRBD2	TRBJ2-3	TGTGCCAGCACCAGGACTAGCGTGGAAGGTACGCAGTATTTT	CASTRTSVEGTQYF
.	TRBV12-5	TRBD1	TRBJ2-5	TGTGCTAGTGGTCCAGCGACAGGGTTCCAAGAGACCCAGTACTTC	CASGPATGFQETQYF
.	TRBV6-2/TRBV6-3	TRBD1	TRBJ1-5	TGTGCCAGCAGTTACGACCTAGGACAGGGGCAGGATCAGCCCCAGCATTTT	CASSYDLGQGQDQPQHF
.	TRBV28	TRBD1	TRBJ1-5	TGTGCCAGCAGTCCTGGGACAGAAAATCAGCCCCAGCATTTT	CASSPGTENQPQHF
.	TRBV5-6	.	TRBJ2-3	TGTGCCAGCAGCTTCGGTTTTGCAACGTGGCAGGGTACAGATACGCAGTATTTT	CASSFGFATWQGTDTQYF
.	TRBV7-3	.	TRBJ2-7	TGTGCCAGCAGCTCAGACCGGGACTCCCCATACGAGCAGTACTTC	CASSSDRDSPYEQYF
.	TRBV12-5	TRBD1	TRBJ1-4	TGTGCTAGTGGCTCCCATACGTTCGGGACAGGGAATGAAAAACTGTTTTTT	CASGSHTFGTGNEKLFF
few	TRBV5-1	.	TRBJ1-2	TGCGCCAGCGCCCGGCAGGGAGGGGGCTATGGCTACACCTTC	CASARQGGGYGYTF
.	TRBV2	TRBD1	TRBJ1-3	TGTGCCAGCAGTGAAAACAGGGGTTCTGGAAACACCATATATTTT	CASSENRGSGNTIYF
.	TRBV25-1	TRBD1	TRBJ1-3	TGTGCCAGCAGTGATGACAGGGGTGGTGGAAACACCATATATTTT	CASSDDRGGGNTIYF
few	TRBV24-1	.	TRBJ1-5	TGTGCCACCAGTGATTTGTCAGGGGCTAGCCAGCATTTT	CATSDLSGASQHF
.	TRBV9	.	TRBJ1-1	TGTGCCAGCAGCGGCAGGGGAACTGAAGCTTTCTTT	CASSGRGTEAFF
.	TRBV7-9	TRBD1	TRBJ2-2	TGTGCCAGCAGCTTAGGGTCCGGGACAGGGAACACCGGGGAGCTGTTTTTT	CASSLGSGTGNTGELFF
.	TRBV5-4	.	TRBJ1-2	TGTGCCAGCAGCTTGGTTGCCCAGAACTATGGCTACACCTTC	CASSLVAQNYGYTF